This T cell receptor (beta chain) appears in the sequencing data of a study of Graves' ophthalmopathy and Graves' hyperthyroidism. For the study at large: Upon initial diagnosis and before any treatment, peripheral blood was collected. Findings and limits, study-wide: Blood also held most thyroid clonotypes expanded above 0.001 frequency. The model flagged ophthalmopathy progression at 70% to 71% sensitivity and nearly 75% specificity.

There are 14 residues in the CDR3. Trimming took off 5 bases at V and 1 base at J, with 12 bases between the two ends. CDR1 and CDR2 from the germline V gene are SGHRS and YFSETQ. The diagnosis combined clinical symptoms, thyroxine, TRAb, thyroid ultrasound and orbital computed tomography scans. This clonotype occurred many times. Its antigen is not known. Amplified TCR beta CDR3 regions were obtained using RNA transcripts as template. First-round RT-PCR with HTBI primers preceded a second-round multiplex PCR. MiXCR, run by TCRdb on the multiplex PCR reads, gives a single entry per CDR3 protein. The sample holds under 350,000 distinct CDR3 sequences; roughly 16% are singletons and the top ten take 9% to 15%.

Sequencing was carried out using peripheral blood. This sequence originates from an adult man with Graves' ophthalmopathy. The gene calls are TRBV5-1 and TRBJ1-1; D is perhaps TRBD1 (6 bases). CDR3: CASSYWTENTEAFF. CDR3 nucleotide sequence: TGCGCCAGCAGTTACTGGACAGAGAACACTGAAGCTTTCTTT.